These 15 T cell receptor beta chains originate from one sample sequenced in a study of a mutant IDH1 vaccine in newly diagnosed glioma. Libraries were prepared by immunoSEQ multiplex PCR; TCRdb keeps only in-frame clonotypes and omits some of them. The sample carries fewer than 35,000 clones, about four fifths recorded once. As for time point: week 47, end of study. Vaccine doses each comprised 300 ug of mutant IDH1 20-mer peptide, with topical imiquimod. Their specific antigens are unknown. Sample: PBMCs, taken from a glioma patient whose treatment included an IDH1 peptide vaccine. These receptors were taken from a man between 25 and 39 years old with glioma.

In its sample, this clone was seen a few times. The chain has TRBV19 and TRBJ1-5; the D gene is possibly TRBD1 (6 bases). V lost 6 bases and J 3 bases, leaving 18 bases between the germline ends. The germline CDR1 and CDR2 sequences are LNHDA and SQIVND (reference sequence). There are 16 residues in the CDR3. CDR3 nucleotide sequence: TGTGCCAGTAGCCCCAGGGGTGGGAGCCTCAATCAGCCCCAGCATTTT. It codes for CASSPRGGSLNQPQHF.

CDR3 DNA sequence: TGTGCCAGCAGCCAGGACAGATCTCGGAACGAGCAGTACTTC. Protein sequence: CASSQDRSRNEQYF. The chain employs TRBV5-6 and TRBJ2-7, with D maybe TRBD1 (6 bases). CDR3 length: 14 amino acids. Looked up from germline, CDR1 is SGHDT and CDR2 is YYEEEE. Trimming cost V 4 bases and J 5 bases, with 16 bases left between them.

The rearrangement uses TRBV6-5 and TRBJ1-1; TRBD1 matches 8 bases. The CDR3 loop spans 14 amino acids. Germline V lookup: CDR1 MNHEY, CDR2 SVGAGI. The junction had 3 bases not matched to a gene; V was cut back by 4 bases and J by 2 bases. CDR3 coding DNA: TGTGCCAGCAGTTTCGGACAGGGAAACACTGAAGCTTTCTTT. It specifies CASSFGQGNTEAFF.

CDR3 sequence: CASSISRSYNEQFF. CDR3 DNA sequence: TGTGCCAGTAGTATTAGTAGGTCCTACAATGAGCAGTTCTTC. The chain has TRBV19 and TRBJ2-1; D gene unclear. CDR1 is LNHDA and CDR2 is SQIVND in the germline V gene (reference sequence). The CDR3 consists of 14 residues. Trimming pared 3 bases from V and 1 base from J, leaving 7 bases between.

The chain carries TRBV27 and TRBJ1-6; D might be TRBD1 (5 bases). The germline gives CDR1 MNHEY, CDR2 SMNVEV (reference sequence). This CDR3 is built from 15 residues. V was shortened by 0 bases and J by 13 bases, with 16 bases between the two germline ends. The CDR3 DNA reads TGTGCCAGCAGTTTATCCGCAGGGACCCTTATTCCCCTCCACTTT. Its protein product is CASSLSAGTLIPLHF.

CDR3 coding DNA: TGCGCCAGCAGCCAAGAATTCCTGGATGACAGGGGGGGTTCCAATGAGCAGTTCTTC. Its protein product is CASSQEFLDDRGGSNEQFF. The chain links TRBV4-1 to TRBJ2-1, with TRBD1 identical over 9 bases. CDR1 is MGHRA and CDR2 is YSYEKL in the germline V gene. The CDR3 extends over 19 amino acids. Trimming at V came to 0 bases and at J to 6 bases, leaving 15 bases not matched to a gene.

The chain combines TRBV28 with TRBJ1-6, with 7 bases lining up with TRBD1. CDR3 length: 14 amino acids. With V trimmed by 6 bases and J by 7 bases, 6 bases remained unmatched. Germline values: CDR1 MDHEN, CDR2 SYDVKM. CDR3 sequence (DNA): TGTGCCAGCAGGCCCACAGGGGACAATTCACCCCTCCACTTT. This encodes CASRPTGDNSPLHF.

This clone has just a few counts. The genes are TRBV30 and TRBJ1-1; TRBD1 might be the D (5 bases). From germline, CDR1 is GTSNPN and CDR2 SVGIG (reference sequence). This CDR3 region has 13 residues. Trimming removed 0 bases at V and 2 bases at J, with 7 bases between. DNA for the CDR3: TGTGCCTGGAGTGTACAGGCTAACACTGAAGCTTTCTTT. Amino acids: CAWSVQANTEAFF.

This sequence joins TRBV7-8 and TRBJ1-4; tentatively, D is TRBD1 (6 bases). CDR1 is SGHVS, CDR2 FQNEAQ, per germline. This CDR3 has 16 amino acids. Trimming took off 5 bases at V and 3 bases at J, with 16 bases between the two ends. CDR3 loop: CASSPPAGASNEKLFF. CDR3 in DNA: TGTGCCAGCAGCCCCCCCGCAGGGGCGTCTAATGAAAAACTGTTTTTT. The whole variable domain, remainder taken from reference TRBV7-8 and TRBJ1-4, is GAGVSQSPRYKVAKRGQDVALRCDPISGHVSLFWYQQALGQGPEFLTYFQNEAQLDKSGLPSDRFFAERPEGSVSTLKIQRTQQEDSAVYLCASSPPAGASNEKLFFGSGTQLSVL.

This chain links TRBV19 with TRBJ2-5; the D call may be TRBD1 or TRBD2 (5 bases each). The CDR3 extends over 16 amino acids. CDR1 LNHDA and CDR2 SQIVND come from the germline V gene (reference sequence). Trimming removed 5 bases from V and 3 bases from J, with 19 bases in between. CDR3: CASSPLYKVGEETQYF. For the CDR3, the DNA is TGTGCCAGTAGTCCGCTTTATAAGGTGGGGGAAGAGACCCAGTACTTC. Combining the CDR3 with reference TRBV19 and TRBJ2-5 gives the whole variable domain DGGITQSPKYLFRKEGQNVTLSCEQNLNHDAMYWYRQDPGQGLRLIYYSQIVNDFQKGDIAEGYSVSREKKESFPLTVTSAQKNPTAFYLCASSPLYKVGEETQYFGPGTRLLVL.

This clone was seen more than once but under ten times. This chain uses TRBV7-9 with TRBJ2-7; tentative D call: TRBD1 (7 bases). Deletions cut 1 base from V and 5 bases from J, with 12 bases between. The CDR3 totals 14 residues. The V gene's germline CDR1 is SEHNR and CDR2 FQNEAQ (reference sequence). Here the CDR3 reads CASSLETGRNEQYF. As DNA, the CDR3 is TGTGCCAGCAGCTTAGAGACAGGGAGGAACGAGCAGTACTTC.

The chain is built from TRBV10-3 and TRBJ2-7, with D unclear. The CDR3 extends over 15 amino acids. V was clipped by 9 bases and J by 6 bases, with 24 bases between them. The germline CDR1 and CDR2 sequences are ENHRY and SYGVKD. The CDR3 region has the DNA TGTGCCATTTCGCGATCGGGCAGGAGAGTAGTCGAGCAGTACTTC. This gives the protein CAISRSGRRVVEQYF.

About this clone: At one end the junction does not follow the germline gene, possibly because of a read error. J is TRBJ2-4 and V is TRBV2, with D tentatively TRBD2 (6 bases). CDR1 is SNHLY, CDR2 FYNNEI, per germline. The CDR3 sequence is 14 residues long. The CDR3 region is CASSQAPGENIQYF. The CDR3 nucleotides read TGTGCCAGCAGTCAAGCCCCGGGAGAAAACATTCAGTACTTC.

This clone is a singleton in its sample. The chain has TRBV10-3 and TRBJ1-1; D perhaps matches TRBD1 (6 bases). Germline V gene data show CDR1 as ENHRY and CDR2 as SYGVKD. Between the trimmed V and J ends, which lost 7 bases and 1 base, there was a span of 10 bases. CDR3 length: 13 residues. CDR3 loop: CAITSRGNTEAFF. The CDR3 bases are TGTGCCATCACCTCCAGGGGGAACACTGAAGCTTTCTTT.

The table lists this clone with a few counts. CDR3 bases: TGTGCCTGGAGTGTACAGGGACAGAGGAAAATGAACACTGAAGCTTTCTTT. Translating gives CAWSVQGQRKMNTEAFF. This chain uses TRBV30 with TRBJ1-1, with 7 nucleotides matching TRBD1. Trimming removed 0 bases from V and 0 bases from J; junction bases left unmatched: 10. CDR1 is GTSNPN and CDR2 is SVGIG in the germline V gene (reference sequence). This CDR3 region has 17 residues.